A single sample is the source of the 17 T cell receptor beta chains below, sequenced in a study of T cells in Graves' hyperthyroidism and ophthalmopathy. Researchers amplified the TCR beta CDR3 regions from RNA transcripts. First-round RT-PCR with HTBI primers amplified the TCR CDR3 region. TCRdb analysed the multiplex PCR reads with MiXCR anew, one entry per CDR3 protein. The sample lists a few hundred thousand distinct CDR3 sequences; about a sixth were seen once. Specimen: blood. The receptors come from an older woman with Graves' ophthalmopathy.

Many counts were recorded for this clonotype. The chain is built from TRBV7-2 and TRBJ1-4; D is possibly TRBD1 (5 bases). Looked up from germline, CDR1 is SGHTA and CDR2 is FQGNSA. With 2 bases removed from V and 0 bases from J, the gap between germline ends came to 10 bases. CDR3 length equals 16 residues. This CDR3 reads CASSLFVRATNEKLFF. CDR3 nucleotides: TGTGCCAGCAGCTTATTCGTCAGGGCAACTAATGAAAAACTGTTTTTT.

The chain has TRBV7-6 and TRBJ2-1; 9 bases match TRBD2. This CDR3 region has 11 residues. Germline V gene lookup returns CDR1 SGHVS and CDR2 FNYEAQ. CDR3 DNA sequence: TGTGCTAGCGGGAGAAGGAATGAGCAGTTCTTC. Its translation: CASGRRNEQFF.

This CDR3 reads CSARAGDRGDTGELFF. DNA of the CDR3: TGCAGTGCTAGAGCCGGGGACAGGGGGGACACCGGGGAGCTGTTTTTT. The rearrangement uses TRBV20-1 and TRBJ2-2; TRBD1 matches 11 bases. In germline, CDR1 is DFQATT, CDR2 SNEGSKA (reference sequence). This CDR3 has 16 residues. The junction had 4 bases not matched to a gene; V was cut back by 1 base and J by 3 bases.

This chain connects TRBV4-1 to TRBJ2-2; D unresolved. From germline, CDR1 is MGHRA and CDR2 YSYEKL. Trimming took 3 bases from V and 0 from J, leaving 5 bases between them. The CDR3 covers 14 residues. Here the CDR3 reads CASSHVTNTGELFF. The CDR3 region has the DNA TGCGCCAGCAGCCATGTGACGAACACCGGGGAGCTGTTTTTT.

This clonotype appeared many times. The chain combines TRBV5-1 with TRBJ1-1; TRBD1 might be the D (5 bases). Trimming left V 6 bases short and J 3 bases short, with 15 bases between. This CDR3 contains 14 residues. The germline CDR1 and CDR2 sequences are SGHRS and YFSETQ. Here the CDR3 reads CASNQGAGDTEAFF. Here the CDR3 DNA reads TGCGCCAGCAATCAGGGTGCGGGGGACACTGAAGCTTTCTTT. Combining the CDR3 with reference TRBV5-1 and TRBJ1-1 gives the whole variable domain KAGVTQTPRYLIKTRGQQVTLSCSPISGHRSVSWYQQTPGQGLQFLFEYFSETQRNKGNFPGRFSGRQFSNSRSEMNVSTLELGDSALYLCASNQGAGDTEAFFGQGTRLTVV.

The V call is TRBV7-9, the J call TRBJ1-4, with 9 bases identical to TRBD1. The ends lost 3 bases at V and 7 bases at J; junction bases unmatched: 6. The germline V gene has CDR1 SEHNR and CDR2 FQNEAQ (reference sequence). CDR3 size: 15 residues. The chain's CDR3 is CASSLRDRATEKLFF. In DNA, the CDR3 is TGTGCCAGCAGCTTGCGGGACAGGGCTACTGAAAAACTGTTTTTT.

This clonotype was found many times. The chain couples TRBV10-3 to TRBJ2-7; 7 bases match TRBD1. The V and J ends lost 3 bases and 1 base, in that order; junction bases with no gene match: 3. The CDR3 runs to 14 residues. From germline, CDR1 is ENHRY and CDR2 SYGVKD. The CDR3 bases are TGTGCCATCAGTGATCCGGGACAGTCCTACGAGCAGTACTTC. Its protein product is CAISDPGQSYEQYF.

This clonotype came up many times. The chain is built from TRBV13 and TRBJ1-2; D is ambiguous. In germline, CDR1 is PRHDT, CDR2 FYEKMQ (reference sequence). V shed 5 bases and J shed 4 bases, with 14 bases lying between them. The CDR3 runs 14 residues. The CDR3 coding sequence is TGTGCCAGCAGCCCTGGGGTTCCGAGCTATGGCTACACCTTC. As protein: CASSPGVPSYGYTF.

This clonotype was found once. Since a much larger clone is just one base distant, this may be a read error. The chain has TRBV18 and TRBJ1-5, with 9 bases lining up with TRBD1. CDR1 is KGHSH and CDR2 is LQKENI in the germline V gene. CDR3 size: 18 residues. CDR3 amino acids: CTSSPGPRQGVRNQPQHF. CDR3 sequence (DNA): TGTACCAGCTCACCTGGTCCCCGACAGGGGGTACGCAATCAGCCCCAGCATTTT.

This clonotype was counted at least ten times. The V and J genes are TRBV3-1 and TRBJ1-6; 9 nucleotides align to TRBD1. In germline, CDR1 is LGHDT, CDR2 YNNKEL (reference sequence). CDR3 length: 14 amino acids. Trimming cost V 1 base and J 10 bases; bases outside gene matches: 2. CDR3 DNA: TGTGCCAGCAGCCAAGGGGACAGGGTATCACCCCTCCACTTT. It specifies CASSQGDRVSPLHF.

This clonotype came up a few times. V usage is TRBV4-3 and J usage is TRBJ1-1; no reliable D call. The CDR3 is 16 amino acids. V was pared by 1 base and J by 3 bases, with 15 bases between. CDR1 is LGHNA and CDR2 is YSLEER in the germline V gene. The CDR3 DNA reads TGCGCCAGCAGCCAAGGCCCCCAGGTTAGGGACACTGAAGCTTTCTTT. Its protein product is CASSQGPQVRDTEAFF.

This clonotype was found many times. V and J are TRBV7-2 and TRBJ1-1; D is undetermined. The V end was cut by 3 bases, the J end by 3 bases, with 8 bases between. The germline gives CDR1 SGHTA, CDR2 FQGNSA. The CDR3 runs 13 residues. CDR3 in amino acids: CASSLERDTEAFF. The CDR3 nucleotides are TGTGCCAGCAGCTTGGAACGAGACACTGAAGCTTTCTTT.

This clonotype was observed many times. The chain has TRBV12-3 or TRBV12-4 and TRBJ1-2; no definite D call. The V gene lost 9 bases and the J gene lost 4 bases, with 18 bases spanning the gap. The CDR3 totals 14 residues. CDR3: CASLMNGETYGYTF. For the CDR3, the DNA is TGTGCCAGTCTAATGAATGGGGAGACCTATGGCTACACCTTC.

This clonotype was observed a handful of times. The chain combines TRBV3-1 with TRBJ2-7; 8 bases agree with TRBD1. The CDR3 spans 17 residues. CDR1 and CDR2 (germline): LGHDT, YNNKEL (reference sequence). J gave up 0 bases and V 2 bases, and 9 bases lay outside the gene matches. The DNA for the CDR3 is TGTGCCAGCAGCCAAATGCTCCCGGGACAGGCCTCCTACGAGCAGTACTTC. Protein sequence: CASSQMLPGQASYEQYF.

This clonotype came up many times. The CDR3 loop reads CSATQGWAGYTF. The CDR3 nucleotides are TGCAGTGCTACACAGGGGTGGGCTGGCTACACCTTC. The gene calls are TRBV20-1 and TRBJ1-2; 7 bases line up with TRBD1. This CDR3 region has 12 residues. Trimming cost V 4 bases and J 7 bases; bases outside gene matches: 6. CDR1 and CDR2 (germline): DFQATT, SNEGSKA (reference sequence).

This clonotype appeared many times. The rearrangement joins TRBV11-2 to TRBJ1-5, with TRBD1 matching over 8 bases. Trimming at V came to 5 bases and at J to 3 bases, leaving 6 bases not matched to a gene. The germline V gene has CDR1 SGHAT and CDR2 FQNNGV. The CDR3 consists of 15 residues. This CDR3 reads CASSPRTGYNQPQHF. The DNA for the CDR3 is TGTGCCAGCAGCCCACGGACAGGGTACAATCAGCCCCAGCATTTT.

Many counts were recorded for this clonotype. The CDR3 nucleotides read TGCAGCGTTACCGACCAGGGATGGTATGGCTACACCTTC. Translation: CSVTDQGWYGYTF. V gene TRBV29-1 combines with J gene TRBJ1-2; weak D call: TRBD1 (5 bases). V was trimmed by 5 bases and J by 5 bases, leaving 15 bases between them. The germline gives CDR1 SQVTM, CDR2 ANQGSEA. The CDR3 loop spans 13 amino acids.